One and the same sample provided the 17 T cell receptor beta chains below, sequenced in a study of regulatory T cells in long-lasting Graves disease. Time point noted: newly diagnosed GD, antithyroid drugs for less than 3 months. Generation of the TCR library employed RNA extracted from PBMCs. Building the TCR beta libraries relied on iRepertoire HTBI primers, and CDR3 regions underwent Arm-PCR. Each CDR3 protein is one row after TCRdb ran MiXCR on the multiplex PCR reads. The sample records a few hundred thousand distinct CDR3 sequences, approximately 16% being singletons. This sample was shared with a second study, whose subject was T cells in Graves' hyperthyroidism and ophthalmopathy.

The sequencing here drew on peripheral blood mononuclear cells (PBMCs), taken at new diagnosis, from a patient treated with antithyroid drugs. These receptors were collected from a woman under 30 with Graves disease.

Of note for this clonotype: A much larger clonotype is one base distant, so this may be a read error. The V gene is TRBV29-1, the J gene TRBJ2-1; no clear D gene. Looked up from germline, CDR1 is SQVTM and CDR2 is ANQGSEA. CDR3 length equals 14 residues. The DNA of the CDR3 is TGCAGCGTTGAATTGCGTGACTCCTACAATGAGCAGTCCTTC. Encoded protein: CSVELRDSYNEQSF.

This clonotype has a handful of counts. The chain is built from TRBV7-8 and TRBJ2-1; D perhaps matches TRBD1 (6 bases). Germline V CDR1 and CDR2: SGHVS, FQNEAQ. This CDR3 contains 20 residues. V dropped 0 bases and J dropped 4 bases, with 25 bases sitting between them. CDR3: CASSLASRVPTGPWYNEQFF. As DNA, the CDR3 is TGTGCCAGCAGCTTAGCCAGCCGGGTTCCTACAGGGCCTTGGTACAATGAGCAGTTCTTC.

V is TRBV29-1 and J is TRBJ1-2; unclear D gene. CDR3 length: 12 residues. The V end was cut by 5 bases, the J end by 4 bases, with 11 bases between. Germline V gene data show CDR1 as SQVTM and CDR2 as ANQGSEA. CDR3 bases: TGCAGCGTTAGTGACAACTCCTATGGCTACACCTTC. This codes for CSVSDNSYGYTF. Full variable domain (remainder filled in from reference TRBV29-1 and TRBJ1-2): SAVISQKPSRDICQRGTSLTIQCQVDSQVTMMFWYRQQPGQSLTLIATANQGSEATYESGFVIDKFPISRPNLTFSTLTVSNMSPEDSSIYLCSVSDNSYGYTFGSGTRLTVV.

This clonotype was picked up a small number of times. This chain uses TRBV29-1 with TRBJ2-6, with 8 bases fitting TRBD1. In germline, CDR1 is SQVTM, CDR2 ANQGSEA. V lost 6 bases, J lost 1 base, and 5 bases stayed unmatched. The CDR3 extends over 15 amino acids. The CDR3 protein is CSVSGTGSGANVLTF. As DNA, the CDR3 is TGCAGCGTCTCCGGGACAGGATCTGGGGCCAACGTCCTGACTTTC.

V and J are TRBV2 and TRBJ1-4; 11 nucleotides align to TRBD1. The V and J ends lost 4 bases and 3 bases, in that order; junction bases with no gene match: 10. Germline CDR1 reads SNHLY; CDR2 reads FYNNEI. This CDR3 contains 18 residues. As DNA, the CDR3 is TGTGCCAGCAGTGCAGGGACAGGGGGTCTTTCTTCTAATGAAAAACTGTTTTTT. Translating gives CASSAGTGGLSSNEKLFF.

The chain couples TRBV7-2 to TRBJ2-7; the D gene could be TRBD1 or TRBD2 (5 bases each). Trimming stripped 5 bases from V and 0 bases from J, with 14 bases between. Germline V gives CDR1 SGHTA, CDR2 FQGNSA. The CDR3 totals 15 residues. This CDR3 reads CASSGSGTDSYEQYF. The DNA of the CDR3 is TGTGCCAGCAGCGGATCCGGGACGGACTCCTACGAGCAGTACTTC.

This clonotype came up once. Since a much larger clone is just one base distant, this may be a read error. The CDR3 loop is CASSEGGGLSNQPQHF. DNA for the CDR3: TGTGCCAGCAGTGAAGGAGGGGGGCTTAGCAATCAGCCCCAGCATTTT. The rearrangement uses TRBV6-1 and TRBJ1-5, with D possibly TRBD1 on 6 matching bases. The CDR3 consists of 16 residues. In germline, CDR1 is MNHNS, CDR2 SASEGT. V was cut by 1 base and J by 0 bases, with 10 bases left in between.

This clonotype was seen a few times. The V gene is TRBV28, the J gene TRBJ1-4, with D tentatively TRBD1 (6 bases). Germline lookup yields CDR1 MDHEN and CDR2 SYDVKM. The V gene lost 6 bases and the J gene lost 8 bases, with 13 bases spanning the gap. The CDR3 loop spans 13 amino acids. The CDR3 DNA sequence: TGTGCCAGCAGAGGCAGGGGTTGGGAAAAACTGTTTTTT. Encoded protein: CASRGRGWEKLFF.

This chain connects TRBV4-1 to TRBJ2-1; TRBD2 aligns across 7 bases. From germline, CDR1 is MGHRA and CDR2 YSYEKL. The CDR3 has 17 amino acids. V shed 0 bases, J shed 7 bases, and the junction held 12 bases outside the gene matches. The CDR3 coding sequence is TGCGCCAGCAGCCAAGAGGTCCGGGCGGGGGTAGTAAATGAGCAGTTCTTC. Encoded protein: CASSQEVRAGVVNEQFF.

The J gene is TRBJ2-2, the V gene TRBV19; D may be TRBD2 (5 bases). Germline values: CDR1 LNHDA, CDR2 SQIVND (reference sequence). The CDR3 length is 14 residues. V lost 5 bases and J 4 bases, leaving 11 bases between the germline ends. Here the CDR3 reads CASSPTRVTGELFF. The CDR3 DNA follows: TGTGCCAGTAGTCCCACGAGGGTCACCGGGGAGCTGTTTTTT.

This clonotype was found many times. The chain has TRBV27 and TRBJ1-3; D may be TRBD1 (5 bases). The CDR3 extends over 14 amino acids. Trimming left V 5 bases short and J 0 bases short, with 8 bases between. The germline CDR1 and CDR2 sequences are MNHEY and SMNVEV (reference sequence). The CDR3 DNA reads as TGTGCCAGCAGTGGGGGAAGCTCTGGAAACACCATATATTTT. It encodes CASSGGSSGNTIYF.

This clonotype was seen a few times. The chain joins TRBV5-1 to TRBJ2-3, with 10 bases matching TRBD2. The germline CDR1 and CDR2 sequences are SGHRS and YFSETQ. There are 15 residues in the CDR3. V lost 5 bases to trimming and J lost 2 bases; unmatched junction nucleotides: 5. The CDR3 reads CASRTGLATTDTQYF. CDR3 in DNA: TGCGCCAGCAGGACGGGACTAGCGACCACAGATACGCAGTATTTT.

J is TRBJ2-7 and V is TRBV29-1; weak D call: TRBD2 (5 bases). V was clipped by 4 bases and J by 7 bases, with 14 bases between them. Per the germline V gene, CDR1 is SQVTM and CDR2 is ANQGSEA. The CDR3 sequence is 12 residues long. CDR3 sequence reads: CSVGASRVEQYF. DNA for the CDR3: TGCAGCGTTGGGGCCTCGAGGGTTGAGCAGTACTTC.

The chain couples TRBV7-3 to TRBJ2-1; 7 bases agree with TRBD2. The V and J ends lost 2 bases and 3 bases, in that order; junction bases with no gene match: 4. CDR3 size: 15 residues. Looked up from germline, CDR1 is SGHTA and CDR2 is FQGTGA. CDR3 sequence: CASSLDRGDYNEQFF. The CDR3 nucleotides are TGTGCCAGCAGCTTAGACCGGGGGGACTACAATGAGCAGTTCTTC.

This clonotype has a count of ten or more. J is TRBJ1-1 and V is TRBV3-1, with D uncertain. V gave up 4 bases and J gave up 6 bases, with 15 bases separating them. In germline, CDR1 is LGHDT, CDR2 YNNKEL (reference sequence). The CDR3 loop spans 14 amino acids. The CDR3 is CASSPDILKAEAFF. CDR3 in DNA: TGTGCCAGCAGCCCGGATATCTTGAAAGCTGAAGCTTTCTTT.

This clonotype was seen many times. J is TRBJ1-6 and V is TRBV28; tentatively, D is TRBD1 (5 bases). The V gene lost 5 bases and the J gene lost 9 bases, with 23 bases spanning the gap. Germline V gene data show CDR1 as MDHEN and CDR2 as SYDVKM. This CDR3 comprises 17 residues. CDR3 in DNA: TGTGCCAGCAGTCCGCGGGGGACCGGTAGTCCCGGTTCACCCCTCCACTTT. It codes for CASSPRGTGSPGSPLHF.

The chain links TRBV7-2 to TRBJ2-7; TRBD2 agrees at 11 bases. The length of the CDR3 is 14 residues. J gave up 2 bases and V 8 bases, and 5 bases lay outside the gene matches. The V gene's germline CDR1 is SGHTA and CDR2 FQGNSA. The CDR3 DNA is TGTGCCAGCGGTCCTAGCGGGAGGCCCTACGAGCAGTACTTC. Translating it yields CASGPSGRPYEQYF.